Listed below are T cell receptor beta chains from one sample, sequenced in a study of blood T cells in healthy people across ages. Each CDR3 protein gets one entry after TCRdb re-called the 5' RACE reads with MiXCR. The sample comprises approximately 800,000 distinct CDR3 sequences, 25% of which are singletons, and roughly 3.8% rests with the top ten. These data were also reused for a study on T cells of mothers and their children.

The source material was blood. Receptors were obtained from a boy aged 10-17 years in good health. CDR3s include the opening cysteine and the closing phenylalanine or tryptophan. The D gene is left open where the match is weak. Some rows have no size entry. The others give once, few or many, or a class for an expanded clone.

clone_size	v_call	j_call	d_call	cdr3_aa	cdr3_nt
few	TRBV4-1	TRBJ2-7	TRBD1	CASSQSLPGTGGYEQYF	TGCGCCAGCAGCCAAAGCTTACCCGGGACAGGGGGCTACGAGCAGTACTTC
few	TRBV5-6	TRBJ2-3	TRBD1	CASSQGQGATDTQYF	TGTGCCAGCAGCCAGGGACAGGGGGCCACAGATACGCAGTATTTT
few	TRBV6-5	TRBJ2-5	TRBD1	CASRVDRGPQETQYF	TGTGCCAGCAGGGTGGACAGGGGACCCCAAGAGACCCAGTACTTC
few	TRBV7-9	TRBJ1-2	TRBD1	CASSPDRGNGYTF	TGTGCCAGCAGCCCAGACAGGGGTAATGGCTACACCTTC
.	TRBV4-3	TRBJ1-2	.	CASSLSVERYGYTF	TGCGCCAGCAGCCTCTCTGTGGAGCGCTATGGCTACACCTTC
few	TRBV20-1	TRBJ2-6	.	CSARDQEPSGANVLTF	TGCAGTGCTAGAGATCAGGAGCCCTCTGGGGCCAACGTCCTGACTTTC
few	TRBV10-3	TRBJ2-7	.	CAISREGVSYEQYF	TGTGCCATCAGCAGAGAGGGGGTTTCCTACGAGCAGTACTTC
.	TRBV18	TRBJ2-1	TRBD1	CASSPLGTGVNEQFF	TGTGCCAGCTCACCCCTAGGGACAGGGGTCAATGAGCAGTTCTTC
few	TRBV12-3/TRBV12-4	TRBJ2-5	TRBD2	CASSFGTSGSETQYF	TGTGCCAGCAGTTTTGGTACTAGCGGGTCAGAGACCCAGTACTTC
.	TRBV27	TRBJ1-1	.	CASSLGYPGRAFF	TGTGCCAGCAGTTTAGGCTATCCGGGGAGAGCTTTCTTT
.	TRBV12-3/TRBV12-4	TRBJ1-2	.	CASSPLGDNYGYTF	TGTGCCAGCAGTCCGTTAGGAGATAACTATGGCTACACCTTC
.	TRBV10-3	TRBJ1-3	.	CAISERTGSNTIYF	TGTGCCATCAGTGAGAGAACAGGCTCAAACACCATATATTTT
.	TRBV5-6	TRBJ2-7	.	CASSGSGHTYEQYF	TGTGCCAGCAGCGGGTCAGGACACACCTACGAGCAGTACTTC
.	TRBV20-1	TRBJ2-7	.	CSAPEGGNSYEQYF	TGCAGTGCTCCCGAGGGGGGGAACTCCTACGAGCAGTACTTC
once	TRBV18	TRBJ2-5	.	CASSPQPGEETQYF	TGTGCCAGCTCACCACAACCAGGGGAAGAGACCCAGTACTTC
.	TRBV11-1	TRBJ2-1	.	CASSLQDGHNEQFF	TGTGCCAGCAGCTTACAGGACGGGCACAATGAGCAGTTCTTC
.	TRBV5-1	TRBJ2-5	.	CASSLHGSSETQYF	TGCGCCAGCAGCTTGCACGGGAGCTCCGAGACCCAGTACTTC
.	TRBV24-1	TRBJ2-1	.	CATSDSGEQFF	TGTGCCACCAGTGATTCTGGGGAGCAGTTCTTC
.	TRBV7-2	TRBJ1-4	.	CASSSHMGATNEKLFF	TGTGCCAGCAGCTCCCACATGGGAGCAACTAATGAAAAACTGTTTTTT
few	TRBV6-1	TRBJ2-1	TRBD1	CASRGAGGMSSYNEQFF	TGTGCCAGCAGGGGGGCAGGGGGCATGAGCTCCTACAATGAGCAGTTCTTC
.	TRBV7-8	TRBJ1-1	.	CASSSRQENTEAFF	TGTGCCAGCAGCTCCCGGCAAGAGAACACTGAAGCTTTCTTT
.	TRBV7-9	TRBJ2-7	TRBD1	CASSFMDRVHEQYF	TGTGCCAGCAGCTTCATGGACAGGGTCCACGAGCAGTACTTC
.	TRBV7-7	TRBJ2-7	.	CASSLATGGTYEQYF	TGTGCTAGCAGCTTAGCAACGGGGGGCACCTACGAGCAGTACTTC
few	TRBV21-1	TRBJ2-2	.	CASSKSGRGELFF	TGTGCCAGCAGCAAATCCGGGCGCGGGGAGCTGTTTTTT
few	TRBV10-3	TRBJ2-5	TRBD2	CAISDPLAGGQETQYF	TGTGCCATCAGTGATCCACTAGCGGGGGGACAAGAGACCCAGTACTTC
few	TRBV4-3	TRBJ2-2	.	CASSQHSSEDGELFF	TGCGCCAGCAGCCAGCACTCGAGTGAGGACGGGGAGCTGTTTTTT
few	TRBV7-6	TRBJ2-3	.	CASRPSFADTQYF	TGTGCCAGCAGACCTAGCTTCGCAGATACGCAGTATTTT
.	TRBV9	TRBJ1-4	.	CASSVEAANEKLFF	TGTGCCAGCAGCGTAGAGGCAGCTAATGAAAAACTGTTTTTT
few	TRBV6-2/TRBV6-3	TRBJ2-5	TRBD1	CASSPGTALGETQYF	TGTGCCAGCAGCCCCGGGACAGCCCTCGGGGAGACCCAGTACTTC
.	TRBV20-1	TRBJ2-7	.	CSARERTAYEQYF	TGCAGTGCTAGAGAAAGAACCGCCTACGAGCAGTACTTC
few	TRBV20-1	TRBJ2-5	.	CSARVRGGISETQYF	TGCAGTGCTAGGGTCCGAGGTGGAATATCGGAGACCCAGTACTTC
.	TRBV14	TRBJ2-1	TRBD1	CASSPGTGISNEQFF	TGTGCCAGCAGCCCTGGGACAGGGATTTCCAATGAGCAGTTCTTC
few	TRBV15	TRBJ2-5	.	CATSRVGSQETQYF	TGTGCCACCAGCAGAGTCGGCAGCCAAGAGACCCAGTACTTC
.	TRBV6-1	TRBJ2-1	.	CASSELWGSSYNEQFF	TGTGCCAGCAGTGAATTGTGGGGATCCTCCTACAATGAGCAGTTCTTC
.	TRBV27	TRBJ2-5	.	CASGLSANRETQYF	TGTGCCAGCGGTTTATCGGCTAACCGTGAGACCCAGTACTTC
.	TRBV9	TRBJ1-2	.	CASRTQGMEGYTF	TGTGCCAGCAGGACACAGGGAATGGAGGGCTACACCTTC
.	TRBV6-1	TRBJ2-1	TRBD2	CASSESLGGRTDEQFF	TGTGCCAGCAGTGAAAGTTTAGGCGGGAGGACCGATGAGCAGTTCTTC
.	TRBV6-5	TRBJ1-5	TRBD1	CASSYSGTENQPQHF	TGTGCCAGCAGTTACTCCGGGACAGAGAATCAGCCCCAGCATTTT
few	TRBV20-1	TRBJ1-3	.	CSATTGTAGNTIYF	TGCAGTGCTACAACAGGGACTGCTGGAAACACCATATATTTT
few	TRBV6-1	TRBJ2-3	.	CASSEYGGSSADTQYF	TGTGCCAGCAGTGAATACGGAGGTAGCAGCGCAGATACGCAGTATTTT
few	TRBV18	TRBJ2-5	TRBD2	CASSPRTREGETQYF	TGTGCCAGCTCACCACGGACCAGGGAGGGAGAGACCCAGTACTTC
few	TRBV7-7	TRBJ2-1	.	CASSPSPNPHEQFF	TGTGCTAGCAGCCCTTCTCCAAACCCCCATGAGCAGTTCTTC
few	TRBV7-9	TRBJ1-1	.	CASSLRPPDLSEAFF	TGTGCCAGCAGCTTACGGCCCCCGGACCTCTCTGAAGCTTTCTTT
.	TRBV12-3/TRBV12-4	TRBJ2-3	.	CASSLVEGTQYF	TGTGCCAGCAGTTTAGTAGAGGGGACGCAGTATTTT
few	TRBV6-6	TRBJ2-5	.	CASSYSMGAEQYF	TGTGCCAGCAGTTACTCGATGGGGGCGGAGCAGTACTTC
.	TRBV9	TRBJ2-7	.	CASSVEGGSTYEQYF	TGTGCCAGCAGCGTAGAGGGGGGCAGTACCTACGAGCAGTACTTC
few	TRBV20-1	TRBJ2-1	TRBD2	CSARDLAGGGSYNEQFF	TGCAGTGCTAGGGACCTCGCCGGGGGGGGCTCCTACAATGAGCAGTTCTTC
.	TRBV29-1	TRBJ2-1	.	CSPWDLYNEQFF	TGCAGCCCCTGGGACTTATACAATGAGCAGTTCTTC
.	TRBV20-1	TRBJ2-3	.	CSADVRGRSWGTDTQYF	TGCAGTGCCGATGTGCGGGGCCGGAGTTGGGGCACAGATACGCAGTATTTT
.	TRBV12-3/TRBV12-4	TRBJ1-2	.	CASSNGSPAGYGYTF	TGTGCCAGCAGCAACGGATCACCGGCAGGGTATGGCTACACCTTC
.	TRBV2	TRBJ1-2	.	CASSDRQPPTSGHTF	TGTGCCAGCAGTGATCGACAGCCTCCAACTTCTGGCCACACCTTC
.	TRBV11-2	TRBJ1-2	.	CASSLDGGRQGYTF	TGTGCCAGCAGCTTAGATGGAGGGCGGCAGGGCTACACCTTC
.	TRBV12-3/TRBV12-4	TRBJ2-3	.	CASSFIDTQYF	TGTGCCAGCAGTTTTATTGATACGCAGTATTTT
.	TRBV12-3/TRBV12-4	TRBJ1-5	TRBD1	CASSPGTGVNQPQHF	TGTGCCAGCAGCCCTGGGACAGGGGTCAATCAGCCCCAGCATTTT
few	TRBV7-2	TRBJ2-4	TRBD2	CASSLGFGGQYF	TGTGCCAGCAGCTTAGGATTCGGGGGGCAGTACTTC
.	TRBV20-1	TRBJ2-1	TRBD2	CSARHSGRYNEQFF	TGCAGTGCTAGACACAGCGGGAGATACAATGAGCAGTTCTTC
.	TRBV28	TRBJ2-1	TRBD2	CASSEGVAGDNEQFF	TGTGCCAGCAGTGAGGGGGTAGCGGGAGACAATGAGCAGTTCTTC
few	TRBV29-1	TRBJ1-2	.	CSVLGGSYGYTF	TGCAGCGTCCTAGGGGGGTCCTATGGCTACACCTTC
.	TRBV20-1	TRBJ1-2	.	CSARDRQWGSGYGYTF	TGCAGTGCTAGAGATCGGCAGTGGGGGAGCGGCTATGGCTACACCTTC
.	TRBV7-8	TRBJ2-3	TRBD2	CASSPNSGGYTDTQYF	TGTGCCAGCAGCCCGAATAGCGGGGGATACACAGATACGCAGTATTTT